A selection of T cell receptor beta chains follows, all from one sample in a study of cytomegalovirus exposure and HLA in healthy donors. The table came from immunoSEQ multiplex PCR; TCRdb's copy has only in-frame clones and leaves some out. The data contain around 60,000 clones, 85% to 95% of them seen just once; the ten biggest clones take up 4% to 5.5%. Sequencing used PBMCs. The source of these receptors is a young man in good health and CMV-seropositive. The CDR3 runs from the conserved cysteine through the conserved F or W. D genes are given only for firm matches. Clone size is stated in some rows and not others, as once, few, many or a class when expanded.

CDR3: CAWTGPEETQYF; DNA: TGTGCCTGGACAGGTCCAGAAGAGACCCAGTACTTC; size: NA; D: NA; V: TRBV30; J: TRBJ2-5
CDR3: CASRGGTSGTFSYNEQFF; DNA: TGTGCCAGCAGGGGTGGGACTAGCGGAACTTTCTCCTACAATGAGCAGTTCTTC; size: NA; D: TRBD2; V: TRBV2; J: TRBJ2-1
CDR3: CASSQYSDRLSEKLFF; DNA: TGTGCCAGCAGCCAGTATTCGGACAGGCTTAGTGAAAAACTGTTTTTT; size: NA; D: TRBD1; V: TRBV14; J: TRBJ1-4
CDR3: CASSSRQGLFEQYF; DNA: TGTGCCAGCAGCTCCAGGCAGGGGTTGTTCGAGCAGTACTTC; size: NA; D: NA; V: TRBV13; J: TRBJ2-7
CDR3: CASSGQGAGQPQHF; DNA: TGTGCCAGCAGTGGACAGGGGGCGGGTCAGCCCCAGCATTTT; size: NA; D: TRBD1; V: TRBV6-1; J: TRBJ1-5
CDR3: CASSHGDRTNEKLFF; DNA: TGCGCCAGCAGCCATGGGGACAGAACTAATGAAAAACTGTTTTTT; size: NA; D: TRBD1; V: TRBV4-1; J: TRBJ1-4
CDR3: CASSQGSGSVTDTQYF; DNA: TGCGCCAGCAGCCAAGGTAGCGGGAGTGTGACAGATACGCAGTATTTT; size: few; D: TRBD2; V: TRBV4-3; J: TRBJ2-3
CDR3: CASRNSGGNYGYTF; DNA: TGTGCCAGCCGCAACTCGGGGGGCAACTATGGCTACACCTTC; size: NA; D: NA; V: TRBV5-4; J: TRBJ1-2
CDR3: CASSSTGYNSPLHF; DNA: TGTGCCAGCAGCTCGACGGGTTATAATTCACCCCTCCACTTT; size: NA; D: NA; V: TRBV7-9; J: TRBJ1-6
CDR3: CASSYSGEGFNEQFF; DNA: TGTGCCAGCAGTTACTCGGGCGAAGGTTTCAATGAGCAGTTCTTC; size: NA; D: NA; V: TRBV6-5; J: TRBJ2-1
CDR3: CAIKTDNYGYTF; DNA: TGTGCCATCAAGACTGATAACTATGGCTACACCTTC; size: once; D: NA; V: TRBV10-3; J: TRBJ1-2
CDR3: CASSSYRGGTSYEQYF; DNA: TGTGCCAGCAGCTCTTACAGGGGGGGAACGTCCTACGAGCAGTACTTC; size: NA; D: NA; V: TRBV7-8; J: TRBJ2-7
CDR3: CASSQSRVTSGRAGHTQYF; DNA: TGCGCCAGCAGCCAATCTAGGGTGACTAGCGGGAGGGCCGGGCATACGCAGTATTTT; size: NA; D: TRBD2; V: TRBV4-3; J: TRBJ2-3
CDR3: CAISESVGASGVRDTQYF; DNA: TGTGCCATCAGTGAGTCCGTGGGTGCTAGCGGGGTTAGAGATACGCAGTATTTT; size: NA; D: TRBD2; V: TRBV10-3; J: TRBJ2-3
CDR3: CASTKTGTSYEQYF; DNA: TGTGCCAGCACTAAGACAGGGACCTCCTACGAGCAGTACTTC; size: NA; D: TRBD1; V: TRBV28; J: TRBJ2-7
CDR3: CASSSPGIHRINEQFF; DNA: TGTGCCAGCAGCTCTCCGGGGATACACCGAATCAATGAGCAGTTCTTC; size: NA; D: NA; V: TRBV7-9; J: TRBJ2-1
CDR3: CASSLASMIQETQYF; DNA: TGTGCCAGCAGCTTGGCCTCTATGATCCAAGAGACCCAGTACTTC; size: NA; D: NA; V: TRBV5-5; J: TRBJ2-5
CDR3: CASSIRLAGGHGEQFF; DNA: TGTGCCAGTAGTATCAGACTAGCGGGAGGGCATGGGGAGCAGTTCTTC; size: NA; D: TRBD2; V: TRBV19; J: TRBJ2-1
CDR3: CASRGGVGETQYF; DNA: TGTGCCAGTCGGGGGGGCGTAGGGGAGACCCAGTACTTC; size: NA; D: TRBD2; V: TRBV19; J: TRBJ2-5
CDR3: CASSESGTSVTDTQYF; DNA: TGTGCCAGCAGTGAATCGGGGACTAGCGTCACAGATACGCAGTATTTT; size: NA; D: TRBD2; V: TRBV25-1; J: TRBJ2-3
CDR3: CASSSYTDTQYF; DNA: TGTGCCAGCAGCTCGTACACAGATACGCAGTATTTT; size: NA; D: NA; V: TRBV7-2; J: TRBJ2-3
CDR3: CASSVGEGLGGELFF; DNA: TGTGCCAGCAGCGTAGGGGAGGGGCTTGGCGGGGAGCTGTTTTTT; size: NA; D: TRBD2; V: TRBV9; J: TRBJ2-2
CDR3: CASSSNKLAGGYNEQFF; DNA: TGTGCCAGCAGCTCAAATAAACTAGCGGGAGGCTACAATGAGCAGTTCTTC; size: NA; D: TRBD2; V: TRBV7-3; J: TRBJ2-1
CDR3: CAISEDGREFGTQYF; DNA: TGTGCCATCAGTGAAGATGGTCGGGAGTTTGGTACGCAGTATTTT; size: NA; D: NA; V: TRBV10-3; J: TRBJ2-3
CDR3: CASSHLAGGPYQYF; DNA: TGCGCCAGCAGCCATCTGGCGGGGGGGCCTTATCAGTACTTC; size: NA; D: TRBD2; V: TRBV4-1; J: TRBJ2-4
CDR3: CASSSQRTGGTNTGELFF; DNA: TGTGCCAGCTCATCCCAAAGGACAGGGGGTACGAACACCGGGGAGCTGTTTTTT; size: once; D: TRBD1; V: TRBV18; J: TRBJ2-2
CDR3: CASSEEAGSGANVLTF; DNA: TGTGCCAGCAGTGAAGAGGCGGGCTCTGGGGCCAACGTCCTGACTTTC; size: NA; D: NA; V: TRBV2; J: TRBJ2-6
CDR3: CASSPYPRDKAGTAQHF; DNA: TGCGCCAGCAGCCCTTATCCCCGGGACAAGGCCGGGACGGCCCAGCATTTT; size: NA; D: NA; V: TRBV4-1; J: TRBJ1-5
CDR3: CASRNGGAQEQFF; DNA: TGTGCCAGCAGAAACGGGGGGGCCCAAGAGCAGTTCTTC; size: NA; D: TRBD2; V: TRBV11-2; J: TRBJ2-1
CDR3: CASSLGLAGALSYEQYF; DNA: TGCGCCAGCAGCCTCGGACTAGCGGGGGCTCTCTCCTACGAGCAGTACTTC; size: NA; D: TRBD2; V: TRBV4-1; J: TRBJ2-7
CDR3: CASSRLAGGKSTDTQYF; DNA: TGTGCCAGCAGCCGACTAGCGGGGGGGAAGAGCACAGATACGCAGTATTTT; size: once; D: TRBD2; V: TRBV5-4; J: TRBJ2-3
CDR3: CASSLITSGNTIYF; DNA: TGTGCCAGCAGCCTAATTACCTCTGGAAACACCATATATTTT; size: NA; D: NA; V: TRBV7-9; J: TRBJ1-3
CDR3: CASSLPGQGSTDTQYF; DNA: TGTGCCAGCAGCCTTCCGGGACAGGGGAGCACAGATACGCAGTATTTT; size: NA; D: TRBD1; V: TRBV27; J: TRBJ2-3
CDR3: CASSLVRAGANVLTF; DNA: TGCGCCAGCAGCTTGGTCAGGGCTGGGGCCAACGTCCTGACTTTC; size: NA; D: NA; V: TRBV5-1; J: TRBJ2-6
CDR3: CASSLALLSDTQYF; DNA: TGTGCCAGCAGCCTCGCTCTACTATCGGATACGCAGTATTTT; size: NA; D: NA; V: TRBV7-2; J: TRBJ2-3
CDR3: CASSASGFYNEQFF; DNA: TGTGCCAGCAGCGCTAGCGGATTCTACAATGAGCAGTTCTTC; size: NA; D: TRBD2; V: TRBV9; J: TRBJ2-1
CDR3: CASNPRGYMNTEAFF; DNA: TGTGCCAGCAACCCGCGGGGATACATGAACACTGAAGCTTTCTTT; size: NA; D: NA; V: TRBV2; J: TRBJ1-1
CDR3: CASIEVIGDYGYTF; DNA: TGTGCCAGCATCGAGGTTATCGGGGATTATGGCTACACCTTC; size: NA; D: NA; V: TRBV6-1; J: TRBJ1-2
CDR3: CASSGGKGGSDTQYF; DNA: TGTGCCAGCAGTGGGGGAAAAGGGGGCTCCGATACGCAGTATTTT; size: NA; D: TRBD1; V: TRBV2; J: TRBJ2-3
CDR3: CASSYSGRDTNYGYTF; DNA: TGTGCCAGCAGTTACTCTGGCAGGGACACTAACTATGGCTACACCTTC; size: NA; D: NA; V: TRBV6-6; J: TRBJ1-2
CDR3: CASIKRAGVGQPQHF; DNA: TGTGCCAGCATTAAACGGGCAGGGGTCGGGCAGCCCCAGCATTTT; size: NA; D: NA; V: TRBV19; J: TRBJ1-5
CDR3: CASSQDRLPQGGELFF; DNA: TGCGCCAGCAGCCAAGATCGGCTCCCCCAGGGGGGGGAGCTGTTTTTT; size: once; D: NA; V: TRBV4-3; J: TRBJ2-2
CDR3: CASSLALAGGYNEQFF; DNA: TGCGCCAGCAGCTTGGCTCTAGCGGGAGGGTACAATGAGCAGTTCTTC; size: NA; D: TRBD2; V: TRBV5-1; J: TRBJ2-1
CDR3: CASRTLDRVGSPLHF; DNA: TGTGCCAGCAGGACCCTAGACAGGGTCGGTTCACCCCTCCACTTT; size: few; D: TRBD1; V: TRBV27; J: TRBJ1-6
CDR3: CASSQGQGSYEQYF; DNA: TGCGCCAGCAGCCAGGGACAGGGGTCCTACGAGCAGTACTTC; size: NA; D: TRBD1; V: TRBV4-1; J: TRBJ2-7
CDR3: CASSLDSYSTDTQYF; DNA: TGTGCCAGCAGCCTGGACAGCTATAGCACAGATACGCAGTATTTT; size: NA; D: NA; V: TRBV6-4; J: TRBJ2-3
CDR3: CASRSSNQPQHF; DNA: TGTGCCAGCAGGAGTAGCAATCAGCCCCAGCATTTT; size: NA; D: NA; V: TRBV28; J: TRBJ1-5
CDR3: CATSTGESETQYF; DNA: TGTGCCACTTCGACAGGGGAAAGCGAGACCCAGTACTTC; size: NA; D: TRBD1; V: TRBV19; J: TRBJ2-5
CDR3: CAWSRQSPGFF; DNA: TGTGCCTGGAGCCGACAGTCCCCTGGGTTCTTC; size: NA; D: NA; V: TRBV30; J: TRBJ2-1
CDR3: CASSLTGGGSNQPQHF; DNA: TGTGCCAGCAGTTTAACTGGGGGGGGCAGCAATCAGCCCCAGCATTTT; size: NA; D: NA; V: TRBV28; J: TRBJ1-5
CDR3: CASSQNRDSGANVLTF; DNA: TGTGCCAGCAGCCAAAACAGGGATTCTGGGGCCAACGTCCTGACTTTC; size: NA; D: NA; V: TRBV4-2; J: TRBJ2-6
CDR3: CASSDSVADTQYF; DNA: TGTGCCAGCAGTGACAGTGTCGCAGATACGCAGTATTTT; size: NA; D: NA; V: TRBV2; J: TRBJ2-3